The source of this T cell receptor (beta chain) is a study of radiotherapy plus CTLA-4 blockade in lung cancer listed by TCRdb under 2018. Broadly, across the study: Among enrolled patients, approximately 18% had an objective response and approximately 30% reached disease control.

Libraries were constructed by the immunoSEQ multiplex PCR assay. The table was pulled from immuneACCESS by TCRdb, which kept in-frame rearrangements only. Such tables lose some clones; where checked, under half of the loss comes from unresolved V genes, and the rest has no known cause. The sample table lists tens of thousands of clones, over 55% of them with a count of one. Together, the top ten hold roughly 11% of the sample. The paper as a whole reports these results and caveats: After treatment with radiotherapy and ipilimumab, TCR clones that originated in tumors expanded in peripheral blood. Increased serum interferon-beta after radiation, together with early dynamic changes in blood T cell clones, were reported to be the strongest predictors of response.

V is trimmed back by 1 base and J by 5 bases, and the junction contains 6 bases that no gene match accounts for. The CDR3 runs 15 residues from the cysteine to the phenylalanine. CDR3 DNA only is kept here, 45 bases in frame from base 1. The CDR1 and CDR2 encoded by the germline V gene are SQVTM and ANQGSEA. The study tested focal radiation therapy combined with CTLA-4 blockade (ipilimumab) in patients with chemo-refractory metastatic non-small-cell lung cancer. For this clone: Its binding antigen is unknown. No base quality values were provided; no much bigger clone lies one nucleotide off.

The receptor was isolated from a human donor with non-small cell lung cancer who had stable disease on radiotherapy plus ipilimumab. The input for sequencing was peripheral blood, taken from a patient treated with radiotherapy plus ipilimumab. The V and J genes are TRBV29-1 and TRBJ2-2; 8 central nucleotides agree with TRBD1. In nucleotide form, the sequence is TGCAGCGTTGAAGCCCCAGGGGGCGCGACCGGGGAGCTGTTTTTT. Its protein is CSVEAPGGATGELFF.